The source of this T cell receptor beta chain is a study of T cell repertoires in cytomegalovirus infection. Remarks on this clonotype: Its antigen is currently unknown.

TCRdb re-analysed the reads in MiXCR, keeping a single row per CDR3 protein. The sample lists around 750,000 distinct CDR3 sequences, about 31% occurring once. Trimming removed 5 bases at V and 1 base at J, with 15 bases between. The germline V gene has CDR1 MRHNA and CDR2 SNTAGT. The CDR3 length is 16 residues. This chain joins TRBV6-4 and TRBJ2-1; D is possibly TRBD1 (6 bases). Sample: cultured CD8+ T cells from PBMCs, taken from culture after CMV antigen stimulation. This clonotype was obtained from a human donor in good health (CMV status not recorded). Some clones in this sample may be carry-over from other donors' samples. CDR3 region: CASSLHQGPSYNEQFF. The CDR3, as DNA: TGTGCCAGCAGTCTCCACCAGGGGCCTTCCTACAATGAGCAGTTCTTC.